One and the same sample provided the 11 T cell receptor beta chains below, sequenced in a study of T cell responses to AZD1222 COVID-19 vaccine. The data were produced by immunoSEQ multiplex PCR, yet TCRdb's version contains in-frame clones alone and is incomplete. The sample lists 110,000 or so clones, roughly 92% occurring once. The sample was peripheral blood, taken on day 0 of AZD1222 vaccination. The receptors were gathered from an adult in good health.

CDR3 nucleotide sequence: TGTGCCAGCAGCCCCTCAACAGGAAGTTATGGCTACACCTTC. It encodes CASSPSTGSYGYTF. The V and J genes are TRBV7-3 and TRBJ1-2, with D perhaps TRBD1 (5 bases). V shed 5 bases and J shed 5 bases, with 15 bases lying between them. Germline CDR1 and CDR2: SGHTA and FQGTGA. CDR3 size: 14 residues.

The sample holds a few counts of this clone. This chain uses TRBV5-1 with TRBJ1-1; maybe TRBD1 (6 bases). V was trimmed by 4 bases and J by 5 bases, leaving 21 bases between them. The germline gives CDR1 SGHRS, CDR2 YFSETQ. The length of the CDR3 is 16 residues. In DNA form, the CDR3 reads TGCGCCAGCAGCCCGCAGGGGAACGATCCCAGGACTGAAGCTTTCTTT. It specifies CASSPQGNDPRTEAFF.

V gene TRBV7-7 combines with J gene TRBJ2-1; D is perhaps TRBD1 or TRBD2 (6 bases each). The germline V gene encodes CDR1 SSHAT and CDR2 FNYEAQ (reference sequence). The length of the CDR3 is 17 residues. Trimming took 5 bases from V and 0 from J, leaving 17 bases between them. Here the CDR3 reads CASSPTPRGPSYNEQFF. CDR3 sequence (DNA): TGTGCCAGCAGCCCGACCCCCCGGGGGCCCTCCTACAATGAGCAGTTCTTC.

The chain is built from TRBV7-9 and TRBJ2-1; 13 bases line up with TRBD2. There are 13 residues in the CDR3. Germline values: CDR1 SEHNR, CDR2 FQNEAQ (reference sequence). V dropped 5 bases and J dropped 10; count of bases not matched to a gene: 2. The CDR3 DNA sequence: TGTGCCAGCAGCAGGACTAGCGGGGGAGAGCAGTTCTTC. Translated: CASSRTSGGEQFF.

The chain joins TRBV18 to TRBJ2-7; D may be TRBD1 (6 bases). There are 13 residues in the CDR3. Germline CDR1 reads KGHSH; CDR2 reads LQKENI. Deletions cut 0 bases from V and 5 bases from J, with 8 bases between. The CDR3 is CASSPPTGNEQYF. The CDR3 DNA reads as TGTGCCAGCTCACCACCGACAGGCAACGAGCAGTACTTC.

This sequence joins TRBV18 and TRBJ2-1; weak D call: TRBD1 (5 bases). Trimming cost V 0 bases and J 15 bases, with 21 bases left between them. The CDR3 runs to 15 residues. CDR1 KGHSH and CDR2 LQKENI come from the germline V gene. The CDR3 protein is CASSPPIGARVGAFF. The CDR3 coding sequence is TGTGCCAGCTCACCACCAATAGGGGCCCGGGTTGGGGCGTTCTTC. The variable domain in full, with the rest retrieved from reference TRBV18 and TRBJ2-1, is NAGVMQNPRHLVRRRGQEARLRCSPMKGHSHVYWYRQLPEEGLKFMVYLQKENIIDESGMPKERFSAEFPKEGPSILRIQQVVRGDSAAYFCASSPPIGARVGAFFGPGTRLTVL.

The chain couples TRBV6-6 to TRBJ1-2, with 8 nucleotides matching TRBD1. Germline V CDR1 and CDR2: MNHNY, SVGAGI (reference sequence). The CDR3 sequence is 15 residues long. V dropped 0 bases and J dropped 7; count of bases not matched to a gene: 7. CDR3 bases: TGTGCCAGCAGTTACTCGAGCGACAGGGGAGGTGGCTACACCTTC. Encoded protein: CASSYSSDRGGGYTF.

V gene TRBV28 combines with J gene TRBJ1-1; TRBD1 might be the D (5 bases). This CDR3 contains 16 residues. The germline CDR1 and CDR2 sequences are MDHEN and SYDVKM. V was cut by 6 bases and J by 5 bases, with 22 bases left in between. The CDR3 coding sequence is TGTGCCAGCAGGAAGAGGCCGGGACGAAGAGGAACTGAAGCTTTCTTT. Amino acids: CASRKRPGRRGTEAFF.

The chain uses TRBV9 and TRBJ2-1, with D possibly matching TRBD2 (5 bases). Germline-derived CDR1 and CDR2 are SGDLS and YYNGEE. V was cut by 3 bases and J by 1 base, with 14 bases left in between. This CDR3 is 16 amino acids long. The CDR3 here is CASSASTSWSYNEQFF. The CDR3 region has the DNA TGTGCCAGCAGCGCTAGCACTAGTTGGTCCTACAATGAGCAGTTCTTC.

The chain joins TRBV5-4 to TRBJ2-5, with D unresolved. V lost 0 bases and J lost 0, with 6 bases in between. Germline V gene data show CDR1 as SGHNT and CDR2 as YYREEE (reference sequence). This CDR3 has 14 residues. The CDR3 loop is CASSLGGYQETQYF. The DNA of the CDR3 is TGTGCCAGCAGCTTGGGCGGCTACCAAGAGACCCAGTACTTC.

The gene calls are TRBV14 and TRBJ2-1; 9 nucleotides match TRBD1. The CDR3 runs 16 residues. In germline, CDR1 is SGHDN, CDR2 FVKESK. Losses at the gene ends were 2 bases for V and 7 bases for J; bases not matched to a gene: 9. The CDR3 region has the DNA TGTGCCAGCAGCCAACTCGGACAGGGGTTAAAAAATGAGCAGTTCTTC. Its protein product is CASSQLGQGLKNEQFF.